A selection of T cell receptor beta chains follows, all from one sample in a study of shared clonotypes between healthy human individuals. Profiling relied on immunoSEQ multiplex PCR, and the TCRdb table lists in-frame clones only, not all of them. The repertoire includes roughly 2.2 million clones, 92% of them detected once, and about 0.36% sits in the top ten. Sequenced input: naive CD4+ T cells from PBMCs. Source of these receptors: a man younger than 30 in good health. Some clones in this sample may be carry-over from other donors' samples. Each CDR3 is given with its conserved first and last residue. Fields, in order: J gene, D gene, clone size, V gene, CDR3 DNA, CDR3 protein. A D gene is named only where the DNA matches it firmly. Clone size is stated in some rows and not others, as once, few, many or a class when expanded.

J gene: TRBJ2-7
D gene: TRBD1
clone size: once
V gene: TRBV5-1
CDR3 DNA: TGCGCCAGCAGCTCGGGAACCGGGACAGTCTCCTACGAGCAGTACTTC
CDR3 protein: CASSSGTGTVSYEQYF

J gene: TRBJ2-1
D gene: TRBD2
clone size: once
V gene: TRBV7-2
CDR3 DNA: TGTGCCAGCAGCAGGACTAGCGGGAGGGTAAATGAGCAGTTCTTC
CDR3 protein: CASSRTSGRVNEQFF

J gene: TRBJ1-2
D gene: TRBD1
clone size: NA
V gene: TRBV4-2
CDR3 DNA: TGTGCCAGCAGCCAAGGGGGGACAGGGGCCGCCCCGATGTATGGCTACACCTTC
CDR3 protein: CASSQGGTGAAPMYGYTF

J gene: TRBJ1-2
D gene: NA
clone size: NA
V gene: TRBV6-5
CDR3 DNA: TGTGCCAGCAGTTACGGGTGGGGGGCGAAAGGCTACACCTTC
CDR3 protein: CASSYGWGAKGYTF

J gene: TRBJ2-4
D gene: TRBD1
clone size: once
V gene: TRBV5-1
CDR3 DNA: TGCGCCAGCAGCCCCGGGACAGGGGAAAACATTCAGTACTTC
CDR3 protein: CASSPGTGENIQYF

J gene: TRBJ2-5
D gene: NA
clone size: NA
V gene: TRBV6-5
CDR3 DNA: TGTGCCAGCAGACGGGGATTCCAAGAGACCCAGTACTTC
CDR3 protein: CASRRGFQETQYF

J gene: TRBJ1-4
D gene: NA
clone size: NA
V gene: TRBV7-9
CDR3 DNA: TGTGCCAGCAGCTTAGCGTCCGGTAATGAAAAACTGTTTTTT
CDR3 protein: CASSLASGNEKLFF

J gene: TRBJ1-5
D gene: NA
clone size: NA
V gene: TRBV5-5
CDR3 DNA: TGTGCCAGCAGCTTTGTGGATAGCAATCAGCCCCAGCATTTT
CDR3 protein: CASSFVDSNQPQHF

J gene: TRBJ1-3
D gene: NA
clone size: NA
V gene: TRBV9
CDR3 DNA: TGTGCCAGCAGCGGAACAGCCTTATCAAGCGGAAACACCATATATTTT
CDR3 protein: CASSGTALSSGNTIYF

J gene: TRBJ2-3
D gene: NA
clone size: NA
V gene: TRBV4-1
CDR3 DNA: TGCGCCAGCTGTGGGCTAGAGTTTGATACGCAGTATTTT
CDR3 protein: CASCGLEFDTQYF

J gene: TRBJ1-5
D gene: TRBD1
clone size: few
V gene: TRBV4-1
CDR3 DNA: TGCGCCAGCAGCCCAGGACAGGGGGCGGAATGGAATCAGCCCCAGCATTTT
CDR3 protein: CASSPGQGAEWNQPQHF

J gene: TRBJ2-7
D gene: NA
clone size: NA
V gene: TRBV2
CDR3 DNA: TGTGCCACCGCTTTTTGGCAGACCTACGAGCAGTACTTC
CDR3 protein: CATAFWQTYEQYF

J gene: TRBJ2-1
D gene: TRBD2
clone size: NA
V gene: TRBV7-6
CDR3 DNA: TGTGCCAGCAGCTTAGATGGTAGCGGGAGGGCCGAGCAGTTCTTC
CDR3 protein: CASSLDGSGRAEQFF

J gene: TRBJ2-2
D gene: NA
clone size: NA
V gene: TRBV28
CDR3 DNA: TGTGCCAGCAGCCTTCGTGGGCTGACCGGGGAGCTGTTTTTT
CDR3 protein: CASSLRGLTGELFF

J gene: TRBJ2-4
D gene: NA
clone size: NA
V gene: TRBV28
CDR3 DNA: TGTGCCAGCACCTCCACAAACATTCAGTACTTC
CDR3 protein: CASTSTNIQYF

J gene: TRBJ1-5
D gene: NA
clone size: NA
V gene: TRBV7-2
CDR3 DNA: TGTGCCAGCAGTTTCGGGACCAACACTCCGCCCCAGCATTTT
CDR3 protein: CASSFGTNTPPQHF

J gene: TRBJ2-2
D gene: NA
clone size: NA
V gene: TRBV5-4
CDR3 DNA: TGTGCCAGCAGCCCCCTCCAGAGTTCGAACACCGGGGAGCTGTTTTTT
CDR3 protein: CASSPLQSSNTGELFF

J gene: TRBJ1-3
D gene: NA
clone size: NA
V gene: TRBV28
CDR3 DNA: TGTGCCAGCAGTTTATCTTTCTGGGGAAACACCATATATTTT
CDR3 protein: CASSLSFWGNTIYF

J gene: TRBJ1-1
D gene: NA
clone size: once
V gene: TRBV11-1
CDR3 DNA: TGTGCCACCTCTTTGAGTCGTCTCACTGAAGCTTTCTTT
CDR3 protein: CATSLSRLTEAFF

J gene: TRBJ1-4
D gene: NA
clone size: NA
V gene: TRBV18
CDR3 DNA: TGTGCCAGCTCACCAAACAGCTACTATGAAAAACTGTTTTTT
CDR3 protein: CASSPNSYYEKLFF

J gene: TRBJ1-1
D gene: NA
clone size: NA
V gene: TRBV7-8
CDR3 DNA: TGTGCCAGCAGCTTATTGGGGACGTTGAACACTGAAGCTTTCTTT
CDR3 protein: CASSLLGTLNTEAFF

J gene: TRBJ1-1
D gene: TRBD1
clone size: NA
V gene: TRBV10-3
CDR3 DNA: TGTGCCATGGGAGCGGGGGGACAGGGGGTCGCCCGTGGAGCTTTCTTT
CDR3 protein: CAMGAGGQGVARGAFF

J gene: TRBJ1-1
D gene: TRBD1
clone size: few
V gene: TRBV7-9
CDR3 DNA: TGTGCCAGCAGCCAACAGGGGGCCCTCACTGAAGCTTTCTTT
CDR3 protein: CASSQQGALTEAFF

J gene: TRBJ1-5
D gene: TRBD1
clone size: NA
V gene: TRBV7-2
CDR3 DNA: TGTGCCAGCAGCTTCGCCGGGACAGTTGATCAGCCCCAGCATTTT
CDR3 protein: CASSFAGTVDQPQHF

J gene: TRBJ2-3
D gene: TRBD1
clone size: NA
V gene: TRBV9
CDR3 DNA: TGTGCCAGCAGCGTTACAGGGGGGCCAGATACGCAGTATTTT
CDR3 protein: CASSVTGGPDTQYF

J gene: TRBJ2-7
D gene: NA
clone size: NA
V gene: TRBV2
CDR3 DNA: TGTGCCAACTCACAGGGCCGGGCTTACGAGCAGTACTTC
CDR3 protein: CANSQGRAYEQYF

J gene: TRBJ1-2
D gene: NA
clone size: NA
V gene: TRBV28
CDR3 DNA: TGTGCCAGCGGGACGCCAGCTTTTAATGGCTACACCTTC
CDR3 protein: CASGTPAFNGYTF